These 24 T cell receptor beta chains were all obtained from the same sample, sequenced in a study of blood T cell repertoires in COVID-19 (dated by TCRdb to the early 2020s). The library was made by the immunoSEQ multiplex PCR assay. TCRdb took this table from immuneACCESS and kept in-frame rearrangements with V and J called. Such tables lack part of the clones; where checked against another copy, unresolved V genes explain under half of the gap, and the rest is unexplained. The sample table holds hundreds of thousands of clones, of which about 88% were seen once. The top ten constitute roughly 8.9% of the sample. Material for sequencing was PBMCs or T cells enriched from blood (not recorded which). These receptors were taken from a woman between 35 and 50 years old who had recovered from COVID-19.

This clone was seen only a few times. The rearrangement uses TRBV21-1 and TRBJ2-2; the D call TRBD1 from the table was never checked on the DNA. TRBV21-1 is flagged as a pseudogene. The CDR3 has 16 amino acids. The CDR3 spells CASSPTDRQNTGELFF. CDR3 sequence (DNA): TGTGCCAGCAGCCCCACCGACAGGCAGAACACCGGGGAGCTGTTTTTT.

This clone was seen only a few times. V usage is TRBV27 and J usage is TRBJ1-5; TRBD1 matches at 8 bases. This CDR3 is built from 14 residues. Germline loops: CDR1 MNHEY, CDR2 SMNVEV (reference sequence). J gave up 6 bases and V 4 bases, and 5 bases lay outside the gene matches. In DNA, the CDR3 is TGTGCCAGCAGTTGGGGGCAGGGGGCTCAGCCCCAGCATTTT. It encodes CASSWGQGAQPQHF.

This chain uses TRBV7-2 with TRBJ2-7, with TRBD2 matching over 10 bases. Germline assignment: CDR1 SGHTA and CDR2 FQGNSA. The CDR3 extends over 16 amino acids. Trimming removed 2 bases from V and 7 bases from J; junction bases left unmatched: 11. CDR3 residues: CASSLLGLAEGPEQYF. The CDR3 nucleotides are TGTGCCAGCAGCTTACTCGGACTAGCGGAGGGACCGGAGCAGTACTTC.

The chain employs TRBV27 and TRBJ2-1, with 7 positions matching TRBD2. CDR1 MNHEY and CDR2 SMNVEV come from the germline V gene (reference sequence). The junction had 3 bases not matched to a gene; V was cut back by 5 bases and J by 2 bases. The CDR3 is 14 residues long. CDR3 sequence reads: CASSPGTTYNEQFF. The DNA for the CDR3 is TGTGCCAGCAGTCCGGGGACTACCTACAATGAGCAGTTCTTC.

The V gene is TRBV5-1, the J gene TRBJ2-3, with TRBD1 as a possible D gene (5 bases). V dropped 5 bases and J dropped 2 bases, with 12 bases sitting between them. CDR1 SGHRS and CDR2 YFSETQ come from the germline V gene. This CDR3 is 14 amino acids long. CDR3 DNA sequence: TGCGCCAGCAGGTCAAAACAGGACACAGATACGCAGTATTTT. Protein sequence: CASRSKQDTDTQYF.

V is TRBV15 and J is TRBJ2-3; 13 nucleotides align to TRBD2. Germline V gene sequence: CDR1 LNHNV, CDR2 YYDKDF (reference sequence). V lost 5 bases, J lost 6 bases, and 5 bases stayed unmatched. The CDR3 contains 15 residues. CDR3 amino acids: CATSLLAGGGDTQYF. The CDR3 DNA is TGTGCCACCAGCCTACTAGCGGGAGGGGGGGATACGCAGTATTTT.

The CDR3 sequence: CASSVASLSDFSLGRNEQFF. As DNA, the CDR3 is TGTGCCAGCAGCGTAGCTTCTCTTAGTGACTTCTCGTTAGGTCGCAATGAGCAGTTCTTC. V usage is TRBV9 and J usage is TRBJ2-1; D is unresolved. V shed 0 bases and J shed 6 bases, with 28 bases lying between them. Germline loops: CDR1 SGDLS, CDR2 YYNGEE. CDR3 size: 20 residues.

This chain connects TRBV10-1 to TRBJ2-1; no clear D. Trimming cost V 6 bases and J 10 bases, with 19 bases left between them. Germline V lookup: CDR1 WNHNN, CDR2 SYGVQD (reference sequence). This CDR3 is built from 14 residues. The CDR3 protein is CASSPILVPSEQFF. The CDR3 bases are TGCGCCAGCAGCCCTATCCTTGTGCCTTCAGAGCAGTTCTTC.

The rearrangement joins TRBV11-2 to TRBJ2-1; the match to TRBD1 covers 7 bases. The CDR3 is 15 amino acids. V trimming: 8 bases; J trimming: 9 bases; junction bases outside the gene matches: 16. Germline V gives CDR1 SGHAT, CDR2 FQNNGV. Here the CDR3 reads CASQGETLSLGEQFF. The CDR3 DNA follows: TGTGCCAGCCAGGGGGAGACCCTGAGTCTCGGTGAGCAGTTCTTC.

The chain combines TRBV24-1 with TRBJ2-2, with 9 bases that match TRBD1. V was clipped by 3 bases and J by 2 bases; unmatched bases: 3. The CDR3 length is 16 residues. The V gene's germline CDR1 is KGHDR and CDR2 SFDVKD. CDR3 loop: CATSDPDRGNTGELFF. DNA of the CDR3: TGTGCCACCAGTGATCCGGACAGGGGTAACACCGGGGAGCTGTTTTTT.

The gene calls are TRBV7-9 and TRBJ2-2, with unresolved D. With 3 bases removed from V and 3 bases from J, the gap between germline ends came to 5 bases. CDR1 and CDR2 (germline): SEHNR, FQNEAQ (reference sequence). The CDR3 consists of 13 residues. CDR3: CASSFSYTGELFF. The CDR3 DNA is TGTGCCAGCAGCTTCTCCTACACCGGGGAGCTGTTTTTT. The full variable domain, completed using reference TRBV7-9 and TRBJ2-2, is DTGVSQNPRHKITKRGQNVTFRCDPISEHNRLYWYRQTLGQGPEFLTYFQNEAQLEKSRLLSDRFSAERPKGSFSTLEIQRTEQGDSAMYLCASSFSYTGELFFGEGSRLTVL.

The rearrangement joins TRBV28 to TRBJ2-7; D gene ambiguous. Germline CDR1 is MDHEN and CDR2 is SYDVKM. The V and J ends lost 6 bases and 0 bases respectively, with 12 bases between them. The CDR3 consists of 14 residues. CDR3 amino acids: CASRIRGSSYEQYF. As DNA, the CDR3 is TGTGCCAGCAGAATTAGAGGCAGCTCCTACGAGCAGTACTTC.

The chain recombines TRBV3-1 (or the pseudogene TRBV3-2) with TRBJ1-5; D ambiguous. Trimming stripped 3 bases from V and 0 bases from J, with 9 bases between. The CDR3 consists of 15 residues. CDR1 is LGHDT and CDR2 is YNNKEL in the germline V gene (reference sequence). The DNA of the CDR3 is TGTGCCAGCAGCCACCCGGGAGATAGCAATCAGCCCCAGCATTTT. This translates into CASSHPGDSNQPQHF.

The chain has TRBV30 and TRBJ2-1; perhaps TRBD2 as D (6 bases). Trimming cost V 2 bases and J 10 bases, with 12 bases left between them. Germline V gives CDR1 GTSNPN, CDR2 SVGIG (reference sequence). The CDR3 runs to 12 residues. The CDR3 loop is CAWSPRREEQFF. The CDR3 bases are TGTGCCTGGAGTCCCCGACGGGAGGAGCAGTTCTTC.

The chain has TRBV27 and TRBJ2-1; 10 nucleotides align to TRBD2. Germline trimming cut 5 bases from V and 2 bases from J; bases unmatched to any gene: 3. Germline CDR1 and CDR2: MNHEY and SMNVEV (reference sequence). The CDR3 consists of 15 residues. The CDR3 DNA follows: TGTGCCAGCAGTCCTAGCGGGAGCCCCTACAATGAGCAGTTCTTC. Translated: CASSPSGSPYNEQFF.

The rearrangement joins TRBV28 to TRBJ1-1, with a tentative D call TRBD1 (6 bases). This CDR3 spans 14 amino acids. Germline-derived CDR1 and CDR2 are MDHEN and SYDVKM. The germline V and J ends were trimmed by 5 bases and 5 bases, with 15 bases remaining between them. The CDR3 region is CASSPLGARTEAFF. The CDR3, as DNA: TGTGCCAGCAGTCCTCTGGGGGCGCGAACTGAAGCTTTCTTT.

CDR3: CASSFRETQYF. The CDR3 DNA reads TGTGCCAGCAGCTTCAGGGAGACCCAGTACTTC. This rearrangement joins TRBV7-6 to TRBJ2-5; D ambiguous. V was clipped by 3 bases and J by 5 bases, with 4 bases between them. The CDR3 consists of 11 residues. CDR1 is SGHVS and CDR2 is FNYEAQ in the germline V gene.

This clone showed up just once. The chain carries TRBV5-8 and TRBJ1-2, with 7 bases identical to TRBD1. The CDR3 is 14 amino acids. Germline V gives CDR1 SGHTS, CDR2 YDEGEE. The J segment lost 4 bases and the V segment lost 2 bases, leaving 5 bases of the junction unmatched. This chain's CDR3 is CASSLGQVPYGYTF. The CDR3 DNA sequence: TGTGCCAGCAGCTTAGGACAGGTGCCCTATGGCTACACCTTC.

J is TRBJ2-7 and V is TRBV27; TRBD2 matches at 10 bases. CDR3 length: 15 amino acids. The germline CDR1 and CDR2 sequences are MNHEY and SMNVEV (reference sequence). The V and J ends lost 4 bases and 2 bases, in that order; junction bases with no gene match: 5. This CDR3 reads CASSSGTSVPYEQYF. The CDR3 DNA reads TGTGCCAGCAGTTCCGGGACTAGCGTCCCCTACGAGCAGTACTTC.

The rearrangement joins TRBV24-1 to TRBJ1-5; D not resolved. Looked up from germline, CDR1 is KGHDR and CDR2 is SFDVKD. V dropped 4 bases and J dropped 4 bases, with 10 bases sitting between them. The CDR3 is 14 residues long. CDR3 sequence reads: CATSDPNWNQPQHF. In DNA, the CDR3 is TGTGCCACCAGTGACCCAAACTGGAATCAGCCCCAGCATTTT.

In DNA form, the CDR3 reads TGTGCCAGCAGCGTAGGACTAGCGGGGCCGCAAGAGACCCAGTACTTC. As protein: CASSVGLAGPQETQYF. This chain links TRBV9 with TRBJ2-5; TRBD2 matches 11 bases. The V and J ends lost 0 bases and 2 bases, in that order; junction bases with no gene match: 3. Germline values: CDR1 SGDLS, CDR2 YYNGEE. This CDR3 is built from 16 residues.

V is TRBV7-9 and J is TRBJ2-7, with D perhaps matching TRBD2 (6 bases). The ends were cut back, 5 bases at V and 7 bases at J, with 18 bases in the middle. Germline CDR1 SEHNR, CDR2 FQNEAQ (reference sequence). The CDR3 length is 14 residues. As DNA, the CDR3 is TGTGCCAGCAGCCCCCCGGGACTCCCGGCAGAGCAGTACTTC. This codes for CASSPPGLPAEQYF. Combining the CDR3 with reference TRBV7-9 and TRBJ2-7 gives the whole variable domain DTGVSQNPRHKITKRGQNVTFRCDPISEHNRLYWYRQTLGQGPEFLTYFQNEAQLEKSRLLSDRFSAERPKGSFSTLEIQRTEQGDSAMYLCASSPPGLPAEQYFGPGTRLTVT.

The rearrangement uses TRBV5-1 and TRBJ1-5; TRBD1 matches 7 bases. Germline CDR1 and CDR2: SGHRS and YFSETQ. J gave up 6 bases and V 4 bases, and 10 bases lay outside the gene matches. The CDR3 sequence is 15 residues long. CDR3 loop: CASSVRQGGFQPQHF. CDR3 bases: TGCGCCAGCAGCGTTCGACAGGGTGGGTTTCAGCCCCAGCATTTT.

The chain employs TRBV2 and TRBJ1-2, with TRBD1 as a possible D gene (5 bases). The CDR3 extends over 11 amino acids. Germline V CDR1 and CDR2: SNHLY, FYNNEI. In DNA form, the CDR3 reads TGTGCTGGGGGGGATTTCTATGGCTACACCTTC. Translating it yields CAGGDFYGYTF.